These 30 T cell receptor beta chains originate from one sample sequenced in a study of blood T cells in healthy people across ages. Alongside a J-beta primer mix, a sample-barcoded 5' primer served in a second PCR lasting about 7 to 11 cycles. TCRdb called the 5' RACE reads again in MiXCR, with one record for every CDR3 protein. Of over 1.5 million distinct CDR3 sequences in the sample, about 49% were seen once. What was sequenced was blood. These receptors were collected from a woman aged 40 to 49 in good health.

This clonotype has just a few counts. V gene TRBV27 combines with J gene TRBJ2-7; TRBD1 is a possible D gene (6 bases). The V gene lost 3 bases and the J gene lost 6 bases, with 12 bases spanning the gap. This CDR3 comprises 13 residues. The germline gives CDR1 MNHEY, CDR2 SMNVEV (reference sequence). The CDR3 nucleotides are TGTGCCAGCAGTTTCTTGGGACACACCGAGCAGTACTTC. Protein product: CASSFLGHTEQYF.

This clonotype was found a few times. CDR3 protein: CATSSGQGNYGYTF. CDR3 coding DNA: TGTGCCACCAGCAGTGGACAGGGAAACTATGGCTACACCTTC. The genes are TRBV15 and TRBJ1-2; 8 bases are shared with TRBD1. The CDR3 loop spans 14 amino acids. Germline V lookup: CDR1 LNHNV, CDR2 YYDKDF (reference sequence). V lost 3 bases and J lost 2; bases outside the gene matches: 2.

The V and J genes are TRBV6-1 and TRBJ2-5, with D perhaps TRBD2 (6 bases). CDR3 length: 15 residues. The ends were cut back, 0 bases at V and 3 bases at J, with 11 bases in the middle. CDR1 MNHNS and CDR2 SASEGT come from the germline V gene. CDR3 coding DNA: TGTGCCAGCAGTGAAGCAGTGGAGGGAAAAGAGACCCAGTACTTC. This codes for CASSEAVEGKETQYF.

The sample holds a few counts of this clonotype. This chain connects TRBV11-2 to TRBJ2-5; perhaps TRBD1 as D (6 bases). This CDR3 has 16 residues. V lost 5 bases to trimming and J lost 1 base, with 17 bases between them. The germline CDR1 and CDR2 sequences are SGHAT and FQNNGV. The CDR3 region is CASSIGSVGGQETQYF. The CDR3 nucleotides read TGTGCCAGCAGCATAGGTTCGGTAGGGGGCCAAGAGACCCAGTACTTC.

This rearrangement joins TRBV4-1 to TRBJ2-7, with D unresolved. Trimming removed 1 base from V and 6 bases from J, with 10 bases in between. CDR3 length: 13 residues. Germline loops: CDR1 MGHRA, CDR2 YSYEKL. The CDR3 DNA reads as TGCGCCAGCAGCCAAGTAGGGCGGTTCGAGCAGTACTTC. Translated, it gives CASSQVGRFEQYF.

The chain couples TRBV6-5 to TRBJ1-2; D is undetermined. Germline assignment: CDR1 MNHEY and CDR2 SVGAGI. The CDR3 is made up of 12 amino acids. V was shortened by 2 bases and J by 2 bases, with 3 bases between the two germline ends. CDR3 region: CASSYKNYGYTF. CDR3 nucleotide sequence: TGTGCCAGCAGTTACAAGAACTATGGCTACACCTTC.

This clonotype was seen ten or more times. The chain has TRBV18 and TRBJ2-3; D gene ambiguous. CDR1 and CDR2 from the germline V gene are KGHSH and LQKENI. The germline V and J ends were trimmed by 8 bases and 5 bases, with 8 bases remaining between them. The CDR3 totals 11 residues. The CDR3 sequence: CASSPQDTQYF. The CDR3 nucleotides are TGTGCCAGCAGCCCTCAAGATACGCAGTATTTT.

This clonotype has just a few counts. The chain combines TRBV12-3 or TRBV12-4 with TRBJ1-6; the match to TRBD1 covers 9 bases. The CDR3 has 15 residues. V shed 0 bases, J shed 9 bases, and the junction held 3 bases outside the gene matches. The CDR3 reads CASSLAGQGSSPLHF. CDR3 sequence (DNA): TGTGCCAGCAGTTTAGCCGGACAGGGGTCTTCACCCCTCCACTTT.

This clonotype has a handful of counts. The chain links TRBV7-2 to TRBJ2-7; D gene uncertain. The V gene's germline CDR1 is SGHTA and CDR2 FQGNSA. The ends were cut back, 6 bases at V and 0 bases at J, with 9 bases in the middle. The CDR3 consists of 13 residues. CDR3 DNA sequence: TGTGCCAGCAGTTTACAAAACTCCTACGAGCAGTACTTC. It codes for CASSLQNSYEQYF.

This clonotype occurred once. The chain links TRBV6-2 or TRBV6-3 to TRBJ2-5; D is possibly TRBD2 (6 bases). This CDR3 is built from 15 residues. V was trimmed by 6 bases and J by 2 bases, leaving 16 bases between them. Germline V gene sequence: CDR1 MNHEY, CDR2 SVGEGT. The CDR3 region is CASRGTGRGQETQYF. The CDR3 DNA is TGTGCCAGCAGGGGGACTGGGCGGGGACAAGAGACCCAGTACTTC.

A single count supports this clonotype. The gene calls are TRBV29-1 and TRBJ1-6; D is perhaps TRBD1 (6 bases). The germline V gene has CDR1 SQVTM and CDR2 ANQGSEA. Trimming shortened V by 7 bases and J by 14 bases, and 18 bases separated the two germline ends. CDR3 length: 12 residues. CDR3 DNA sequence: TGCAGCGGCGTAGACGCTAGGGGGACCCTCCACTTT. Translating it yields CSGVDARGTLHF.

V gene TRBV7-9 combines with J gene TRBJ1-2, with TRBD1 as a possible D gene (5 bases). V was clipped by 5 bases and J by 4 bases, with 23 bases between them. Germline CDR1 is SEHNR and CDR2 is FQNEAQ (reference sequence). CDR3 size: 17 residues. As DNA, the CDR3 is TGTGCCAGCAGCGGAGGGACGGATACCTATCCTCTCTATGGCTACACCTTC. Residues: CASSGGTDTYPLYGYTF.

J is TRBJ1-1 and V is TRBV7-3, with a possible D match to TRBD1 (5 bases). V lost 1 base to trimming and J lost 8 bases, with 17 bases between them. CDR1 is SGHTA and CDR2 is FQGTGA in the germline V gene. The CDR3 has 15 residues. The CDR3 is CASSLSGQGVSEAFF. The DNA for the CDR3 is TGTGCCAGCAGCTTAAGTGGGCAGGGCGTATCGGAAGCTTTCTTT. Based on the CDR3 plus reference TRBV7-3 and TRBJ1-1, the full variable domain is GAGVSQTPSNKVTEKGKYVELRCDPISGHTALYWYRQSLGQGPEFLIYFQGTGAADDSGLPNDRFFAVRPEGSVSTLKIQRTERGDSAVYLCASSLSGQGVSEAFFGQGTRLTVV.

Details on this clonotype: Germline is not matched at one junction end, which may reflect a read error. The gene calls are TRBV7-3 and TRBJ2-1; 8 bases map to TRBD2. This CDR3 contains 16 residues. CDR1 and CDR2 (germline): SGHTA, FQGTGA. The CDR3 DNA is TGTGCCAGCAGCTTCACTAGCGGTCTCTCCTACAATGAGCTGTTCTTC. Encoded protein: CASSFTSGLSYNELFF.

The rearrangement links TRBV10-3 to TRBJ2-7, with 9 positions matching TRBD1. Germline loops: CDR1 ENHRY, CDR2 SYGVKD. V gave up 6 bases and J gave up 4 bases; unmatched junction bases: 10. This CDR3 comprises 15 residues. The CDR3 loop is CAIRSPGQGDYEQYF. The CDR3 DNA sequence: TGTGCCATCAGGTCTCCGGGACAGGGAGATTACGAGCAGTACTTC.

The chain recombines TRBV28 with TRBJ2-7, with D unclear. The CDR3 runs to 12 residues. V lost 6 bases and J 4 bases, leaving 10 bases between the germline ends. Looked up from germline, CDR1 is MDHEN and CDR2 is SYDVKM. CDR3 protein: CASSTRPYEQYF. The CDR3 nucleotides are TGTGCCAGCAGCACCCGACCATACGAGCAGTACTTC.

V is TRBV5-1 and J is TRBJ1-2; D not resolved. This CDR3 is built from 14 residues. The germline gives CDR1 SGHRS, CDR2 YFSETQ. V lost 4 bases to trimming and J lost 6 bases, with 16 bases between them. In DNA, the CDR3 is TGCGCCAGCAGCCCAACGGGCGGGTACCATGGCTACACCTTC. It translates to CASSPTGGYHGYTF.

The V and J genes are TRBV20-1 and TRBJ2-3, with TRBD2 identical over 7 bases. With V trimmed by 3 bases and J by 6 bases, 6 bases remained unmatched. This CDR3 has 13 amino acids. Germline lookup yields CDR1 DFQATT and CDR2 SNEGSKA (reference sequence). Here the CDR3 DNA reads TGCAGTGCTAGCGGGGGGTGGTCGGATACGCAGTATTTT. It encodes CSASGGWSDTQYF.

In this sample, this clonotype turned up a few times. The rearrangement joins TRBV7-8 to TRBJ2-1, with 14 bases aligning to TRBD2. The CDR3 length is 16 residues. The germline CDR1 and CDR2 sequences are SGHVS and FQNEAQ. Losses at the gene ends were 7 bases for V and 8 bases for J; bases not matched to a gene: 10. The CDR3: CASTRLAGGPFDEQFF. CDR3 DNA sequence: TGTGCCAGCACCAGACTAGCGGGGGGGCCTTTCGATGAGCAGTTCTTC.

Here the CDR3 reads CASSPGARAPQQYF. The DNA for the CDR3 is TGTGCCAGCAGCCCTGGGGCTCGCGCCCCCCAGCAGTACTTC. V usage is TRBV9 and J usage is TRBJ2-4, with a possible D match to TRBD1 (5 bases). CDR3 size: 14 residues. V shed 4 bases and J shed 13 bases, with 21 bases lying between them. Germline V gene sequence: CDR1 SGDLS, CDR2 YYNGEE.

V usage is TRBV6-5 and J usage is TRBJ2-5; the D call may be TRBD1 or TRBD2 (5 bases each). CDR3 length: 12 residues. The germline gives CDR1 MNHEY, CDR2 SVGAGI. Trimming pared 6 bases from V and 5 bases from J, leaving 10 bases between. DNA for the CDR3: TGTGCCAGCAGGTATTGGGGGGAGACCCAGTACTTC. Translation: CASRYWGETQYF.

This clonotype appeared a few times. V usage is TRBV7-9 and J usage is TRBJ2-1; D is ambiguous. Germline lookup yields CDR1 SEHNR and CDR2 FQNEAQ (reference sequence). This CDR3 comprises 14 residues. Trimming shortened V by 1 base and J by 7 bases, and 11 bases separated the two germline ends. Written as DNA, the CDR3 is TGTGCCAGCAGCTTAGGGTCCGCCCGGAATGAGCAGTTCTTC. The encoded protein is CASSLGSARNEQFF. The full variable domain, its missing parts supplied by reference TRBV7-9 and TRBJ2-1, is DTGVSQNPRHKITKRGQNVTFRCDPISEHNRLYWYRQTLGQGPEFLTYFQNEAQLEKSRLLSDRFSAERPKGSFSTLEIQRTEQGDSAMYLCASSLGSARNEQFFGPGTRLTVL.

The gene calls are TRBV6-5 and TRBJ1-5, with a tentative D call TRBD1 (5 bases). Germline V gene lookup returns CDR1 MNHEY and CDR2 SVGAGI. The CDR3 has 14 amino acids. V lost 6 bases and J 6 bases, leaving 15 bases between the germline ends. CDR3 sequence: CASSSAQGSQPQHF. CDR3 DNA: TGTGCCAGCAGCTCCGCGCAGGGTTCTCAGCCCCAGCATTTT.

The chain has TRBV24-1 and TRBJ2-1, with D perhaps matching TRBD1 or TRBD2 (5 bases each). CDR3 size: 15 residues. V lost 2 bases and J 8 bases, leaving 15 bases between the germline ends. CDR1 KGHDR and CDR2 SFDVKD come from the germline V gene. CDR3: CATSDSGAISHEQFF. DNA for the CDR3: TGTGCCACCAGTGATTCCGGGGCTATATCCCATGAGCAGTTCTTC.

The CDR3 sequence is CASSRTPDRNNEQYF. CDR3 nucleotides: TGTGCCAGCAGTCGAACCCCGGACAGGAACAATGAGCAGTACTTC. This chain joins TRBV6-2 or TRBV6-3 and TRBJ2-5, with TRBD1 matching 7 bases. CDR1 and CDR2 from the germline V gene are MNHEY and SVGEGT. V lost 5 bases and J lost 11; bases outside the gene matches: 17. This CDR3 is 15 amino acids long.

The chain employs TRBV28 and TRBJ2-5, with 7 nucleotides matching TRBD2. Germline V lookup: CDR1 MDHEN, CDR2 SYDVKM. This CDR3 has 14 amino acids. Germline trimming cut 4 bases from V and 7 bases from J; bases unmatched to any gene: 9. CDR3 sequence: CASSYGGGSRTQYF. Here the CDR3 DNA reads TGTGCCAGCAGTTATGGGGGGGGTTCGCGGACCCAGTACTTC.

This clonotype was observed a few times. The chain combines TRBV7-2 with TRBJ2-5; 10 bases fit TRBD2. Germline values: CDR1 SGHTA, CDR2 FQGNSA. The CDR3 runs to 16 residues. The V and J ends lost 10 bases and 1 base, in that order; junction bases with no gene match: 12. CDR3 in amino acids: CATELRVAGGQETQYF. CDR3 nucleotide sequence: TGTGCCACCGAGCTTAGGGTAGCGGGGGGCCAAGAGACCCAGTACTTC.

This clonotype was recorded a few times. DNA of the CDR3: TGTGCCAGCCGAAAAATAAACTGGCAGTCAGGCTACACCTTC. It is translated as CASRKINWQSGYTF. The rearrangement uses TRBV6-2 or TRBV6-3 and TRBJ1-2; D not resolved. V was shortened by 8 bases and J by 8 bases, with 21 bases between the two germline ends. The CDR3 length is 14 residues. CDR1 MNHEY and CDR2 SVGEGT come from the germline V gene.

The chain is built from TRBV6-5 and TRBJ2-7; TRBD1 aligns across 7 bases. Per the germline V gene, CDR1 is MNHEY and CDR2 is SVGAGI. This CDR3 region has 14 residues. V lost 0 bases, J lost 4 bases, and 3 bases stayed unmatched. Here the CDR3 reads CASSYSRDSYEQYF. CDR3 nucleotides: TGTGCCAGCAGTTACTCCCGGGACAGTTACGAGCAGTACTTC.

The chain is built from TRBV9 and TRBJ2-3; 8 bases are a match to TRBD2. The length of the CDR3 is 16 residues. CDR1 is SGDLS, CDR2 YYNGEE, per germline. The trim removed 2 bases at V and 1 base at J, leaving 6 bases unmatched. DNA of the CDR3: TGTGCCAGCAGCGTTAACAGCGGGGGCCGCACAGATACGCAGTATTTT. Translation gives CASSVNSGGRTDTQYF.